These T cell receptor beta chains were read from a single sample in a study of vaccination effects on CD4 cells after COVID-19. No cognate antigen is known for these TCRs. The table came from immunoSEQ multiplex PCR; TCRdb's copy has only in-frame clones and leaves some out. The sample lists tens of thousands of clones, approximately 77% occurring once. The sample here was CD4+ T cells from PBMCs cultured without peptide, taken before COVID-19 vaccination. Receptors were obtained from a human donor who received a COVID-19 vaccine. Both conserved end residues are trimmed from each CDR3. D genes are given only for firm matches. Clone size is shown for a subset of rows, as once, few, many or a class of expanded clone.

J gene: TRBJ2-3; V gene: TRBV5-1; D gene: NA; clone size: NA; CDR3 protein: ASRDMTGSGTDTQY
J gene: TRBJ2-1; V gene: TRBV7-3; D gene: NA; clone size: NA; CDR3 protein: ASSSGGQEF
J gene: TRBJ1-1; V gene: TRBV25-1; D gene: NA; clone size: few; CDR3 protein: ASSGRDGNTEAF
J gene: TRBJ1-1; V gene: TRBV5-6; D gene: TRBD1; clone size: NA; CDR3 protein: ASSSDRDTEAF
J gene: TRBJ2-2; V gene: TRBV18; D gene: TRBD1; clone size: few; CDR3 protein: ASSPRLRDRAPGELF
J gene: TRBJ2-1; V gene: TRBV24-1; D gene: TRBD1; clone size: NA; CDR3 protein: ATSDSQGANYNEQF
J gene: TRBJ1-2; V gene: TRBV7-6; D gene: TRBD1; clone size: few; CDR3 protein: ASSPGTVSGVDYGYT
J gene: TRBJ1-1; V gene: TRBV30; D gene: NA; clone size: NA; CDR3 protein: AWRGEGTEAF
J gene: TRBJ1-1; V gene: TRBV3-1/TRBV3-2; D gene: NA; clone size: NA; CDR3 protein: ASSLIGRQNTEAF
J gene: TRBJ2-5; V gene: TRBV11-3; D gene: TRBD2; clone size: once; CDR3 protein: ASSPGLAGGPETQY
J gene: TRBJ1-2; V gene: TRBV3-1/TRBV3-2; D gene: NA; clone size: NA; CDR3 protein: ASSPSEYINYGYT
J gene: TRBJ2-1; V gene: TRBV9; D gene: TRBD1; clone size: few; CDR3 protein: ASSRPGTGGGSYNEQF
J gene: TRBJ2-2; V gene: TRBV27; D gene: TRBD2; clone size: few; CDR3 protein: ASSPLAGGPTGELF
J gene: TRBJ1-1; V gene: TRBV5-1; D gene: NA; clone size: NA; CDR3 protein: ASSPMGGSNTEAF
J gene: TRBJ1-5; V gene: TRBV6-5; D gene: TRBD1; clone size: NA; CDR3 protein: ASSSRGLGNQPQH
J gene: TRBJ1-6; V gene: TRBV30; D gene: TRBD1; clone size: few; CDR3 protein: AWSTGTGRSSPLH
J gene: TRBJ1-2; V gene: TRBV3-1/TRBV3-2; D gene: NA; clone size: NA; CDR3 protein: ASSQAGDGYT
J gene: TRBJ1-1; V gene: TRBV30; D gene: NA; clone size: NA; CDR3 protein: AWSLSLAQAF
J gene: TRBJ2-5; V gene: TRBV6-1; D gene: NA; clone size: NA; CDR3 protein: ASSEQVDLETQY
J gene: TRBJ2-3; V gene: TRBV12-5; D gene: TRBD1; clone size: once; CDR3 protein: ASGPTGATQY
J gene: TRBJ2-3; V gene: TRBV5-6; D gene: TRBD2; clone size: NA; CDR3 protein: ASSRTSGALGDTQY
J gene: TRBJ1-1; V gene: TRBV5-1; D gene: TRBD1; clone size: NA; CDR3 protein: ASSLDRGNTEAF
J gene: TRBJ1-2; V gene: TRBV9; D gene: NA; clone size: NA; CDR3 protein: ASSVERDYGYT